This TCR beta chain was captured by sequencing in a study of graft-versus-host responses after intestinal transplantation. Study in general: In this cohort, recipients had multivisceral, liver-intestinal, or isolated intestinal transplants. The study gave all recipients anti-thymocyte globulin induction, then tacrolimus and steroids for about 3 years.

Using immunoSEQ multiplex PCR, the repertoire was profiled, and TCRdb retains in-frame clones only, with some absent. The sample holds roughly 92,000 clones; approximately 90% are singletons and the top ten take 0.28%. Comments on this clone: As yet, its antigen is unknown.

Germline V lookup: CDR1 SEHNR, CDR2 FQNEAQ (reference sequence). V dropped 1 base and J dropped 6 bases, with 11 bases sitting between them. The CDR3 sequence is 14 residues long. The study's findings and limits: GvH clones were found in recipient marrow; some appeared first in ileum or blood. Some patients had graft-donor T cell macrochimerism, and their allografts showed high graft-versus-host to host-versus-graft clonal ratios.

This specimen consisted of unstimulated CD4+ T cells sorted from spleen or lymph node cells, obtained before transplant. This clonotype was obtained from a human donor who was the organ donor for an intestinal transplant. The chain couples TRBV7-9 to TRBJ2-3, with D perhaps matching TRBD2 (6 bases). CDR3 sequence reads: CASSLDWEADTQYF. CDR3 DNA: TGTGCCAGCAGCTTAGACTGGGAGGCGGATACGCAGTATTTT.